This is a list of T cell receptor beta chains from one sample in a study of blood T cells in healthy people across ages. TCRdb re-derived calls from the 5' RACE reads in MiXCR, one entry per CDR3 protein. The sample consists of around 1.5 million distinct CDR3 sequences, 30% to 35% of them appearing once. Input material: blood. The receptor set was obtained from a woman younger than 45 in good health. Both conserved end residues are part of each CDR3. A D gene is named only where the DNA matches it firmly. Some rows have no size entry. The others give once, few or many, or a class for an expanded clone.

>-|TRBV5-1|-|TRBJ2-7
CASSLGGKREQYF
TGCGCCAGCAGCTTGGGCGGGAAGCGGGAGCAGTACTTC
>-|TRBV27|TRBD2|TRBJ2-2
CASSLTREGTGELFF
TGTGCCAGCAGTTTAACCCGGGAGGGAACCGGGGAGCTGTTTTTT
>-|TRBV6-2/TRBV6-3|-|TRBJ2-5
CASSYLTGWEETQYF
TGTGCCAGCAGTTACTTAACAGGTTGGGAAGAGACCCAGTACTTC
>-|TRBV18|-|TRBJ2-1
CASSQGPTGNNEQFF
TGTGCCAGCTCACAGGGCCCCACAGGAAACAATGAGCAGTTCTTC
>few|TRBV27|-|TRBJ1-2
CASSGSGALAGYTF
TGTGCCAGCAGCGGATCCGGGGCCCTTGCTGGCTACACCTTC
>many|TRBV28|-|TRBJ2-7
CASSLAREQYF
TGTGCCAGCAGCTTAGCGCGCGAGCAGTACTTC
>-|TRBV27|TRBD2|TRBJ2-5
CASSPIVKFTSGSQETQYF
TGTGCCAGCAGTCCTATCGTGAAATTTACTAGCGGGAGCCAAGAGACCCAGTACTTC
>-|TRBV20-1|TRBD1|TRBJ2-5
CSANSETGGPQETQYF
TGCAGTGCTAACTCCGAGACAGGGGGGCCCCAAGAGACCCAGTACTTC
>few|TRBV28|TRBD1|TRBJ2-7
CATGQEPYEQYF
TGTGCCACCGGACAGGAGCCCTACGAGCAGTACTTC
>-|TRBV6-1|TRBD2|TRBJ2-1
CASSEGLGTRVFEQFF
TGTGCCAGCAGTGAGGGCTTGGGGACTAGGGTCTTTGAGCAGTTCTTC
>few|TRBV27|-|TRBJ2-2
CASSWTPGAGELFF
TGTGCCAGCAGTTGGACGCCGGGAGCCGGGGAGCTGTTTTTT
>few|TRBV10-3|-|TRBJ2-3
CAISESGREADTQYF
TGTGCCATCAGTGAGTCTGGCAGGGAAGCAGATACGCAGTATTTT
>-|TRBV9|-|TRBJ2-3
CASSLQDRPSTDTQYF
TGTGCCAGCAGCTTACAAGACAGGCCCAGCACAGATACGCAGTATTTT
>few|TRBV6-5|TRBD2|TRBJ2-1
CASSGEEGGYNEQFF
TGTGCCAGCAGTGGGGAGGAGGGAGGGTACAATGAGCAGTTCTTC
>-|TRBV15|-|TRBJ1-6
CATSRDREKRSPLHF
TGTGCCACCAGCAGGGACCGGGAGAAGAGATCACCCCTCCACTTT
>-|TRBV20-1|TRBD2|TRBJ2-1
CSARSGGGNNEQFF
TGCAGTGCTCGTAGCGGGGGGGGCAACAATGAGCAGTTCTTC
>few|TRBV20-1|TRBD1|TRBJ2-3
CSAKDRGLSDTQYF
TGCAGTGCCAAGGACAGGGGGCTGTCAGATACGCAGTATTTT
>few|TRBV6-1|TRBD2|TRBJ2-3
CASSDGAGRVRVTDTQYF
TGTGCCAGCAGTGATGGCGCTGGGAGGGTTCGGGTCACAGATACGCAGTATTTT
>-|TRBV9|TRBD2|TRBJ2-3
CASSVLSGEHSTDTQYF
TGTGCCAGCAGCGTACTCAGCGGGGAACATAGCACAGATACGCAGTATTTT
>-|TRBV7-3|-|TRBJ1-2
CASSSEPGGYRYTF
TGTGCCAGCAGCTCGGAACCAGGTGGTTATCGCTACACCTTC
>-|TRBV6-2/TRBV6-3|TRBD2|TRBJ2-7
CASSYSSGASYEQYF
TGTGCCAGCAGTTACTCTAGCGGGGCCTCCTACGAGCAGTACTTC
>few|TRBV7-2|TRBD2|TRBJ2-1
CASSLGGGRLDNEQFF
TGTGCCAGCAGCTTAGGTGGCGGGAGGTTAGACAATGAGCAGTTCTTC
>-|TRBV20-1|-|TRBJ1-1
CSARGRIGSTEAFF
TGCAGTGCTAGAGGGAGAATAGGGAGCACTGAAGCTTTCTTT
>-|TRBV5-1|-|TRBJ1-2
CASSRTRGPEGGYTF
TGCGCCAGCAGCCGAACCAGGGGCCCGGAGGGGGGCTACACCTTC
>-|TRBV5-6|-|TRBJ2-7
CASSLFGAGQTYEQYF
TGTGCCAGCAGCTTGTTCGGCGCAGGCCAGACCTACGAGCAGTACTTC
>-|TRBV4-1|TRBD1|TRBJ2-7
CASSQVGTGDLYEQYF
TGCGCCAGCAGCCAAGTGGGGACAGGGGACCTCTACGAGCAGTACTTC
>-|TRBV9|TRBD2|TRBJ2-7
CASSVGGEGSYEQYF
TGTGCCAGCAGCGTAGGTGGGGAGGGTTCCTACGAGCAGTACTTC
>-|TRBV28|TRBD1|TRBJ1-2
CASSPLTGGGVDGYTF
TGTGCCAGCAGCCCATTGACAGGGGGCGGAGTCGATGGCTACACCTTC
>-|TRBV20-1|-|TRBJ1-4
CSARDRRAGNEKLFF
TGCAGTGCTAGAGATCGACGGGCCGGGAATGAAAAACTGTTTTTT
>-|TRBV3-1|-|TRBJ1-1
CASSPGPGAATEAFF
TGTGCCAGCAGCCCCGGCCCAGGGGCAGCGACTGAAGCTTTCTTT
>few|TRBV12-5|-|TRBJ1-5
CASGSPPGPQHF
TGTGCTAGTGGTTCCCCCCCCGGGCCCCAGCATTTT
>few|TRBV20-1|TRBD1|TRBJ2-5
CSYELPGQGVTQYF
TGCAGTTACGAACTCCCGGGACAGGGGGTGACCCAGTACTTC
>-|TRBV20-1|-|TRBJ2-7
CSAPMRGYEQYF
TGCAGTGCCCCCATGAGGGGCTACGAGCAGTACTTC
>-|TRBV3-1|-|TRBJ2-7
CASSQFAGTPYEQYF
TGTGCCAGCAGCCAATTCGCGGGAACGCCCTACGAGCAGTACTTC
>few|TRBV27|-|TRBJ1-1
CASRKYDNTEAFF
TGTGCCAGCAGGAAGTACGATAACACTGAAGCTTTCTTT
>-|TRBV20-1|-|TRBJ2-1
CSASPIRDEQFF
TGCAGTGCTAGCCCAATCCGGGATGAGCAGTTCTTC
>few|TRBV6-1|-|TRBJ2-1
CASIERALSSYNEQFF
TGTGCCAGCATCGAACGGGCTCTTAGCTCCTACAATGAGCAGTTCTTC
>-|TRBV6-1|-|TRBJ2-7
CASSERGQSSYEQYF
TGTGCCAGCAGTGAAAGAGGACAGAGCTCCTACGAGCAGTACTTC
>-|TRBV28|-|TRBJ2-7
CASSLPGAREQYF
TGTGCCAGCAGTCTACCGGGGGCGAGGGAGCAGTACTTC